The source of this T cell receptor (beta chain) is a study of CD8 T cells in Susac syndrome. RNA, at 0.5 to 1 ug, was reverse transcribed with random hexamers. The amplification used immunoSEQ multiplex PCR on TCR beta CDR3; it spanned 54 Vbeta and 13 Jbeta. TCRdb analysed the immunoSEQ multiplex PCR reads with MiXCR anew, one entry per CDR3 protein. The table has under 200,000 distinct CDR3 sequences, over 85% seen once. CD8+ and CD4+ T cells circulating in blood were sequenced for TCR beta. This sequence was found in a human donor in good health. Input material: CD4+ T cells from PBMCs.

CDR3 in DNA: TGCAGCCCGCACAGGGCAGGAATCACAGATACGCAGTATTTT. It is translated as CSPHRAGITDTQYF. This chain uses TRBV20-1 with TRBJ2-3; TRBD1 is a possible D gene (6 bases). The CDR3 sequence is 14 residues long. The germline gives CDR1 DFQATT, CDR2 SNEGSKA (reference sequence).